This T cell receptor beta chain emerged from a study of radiotherapy plus CTLA-4 blockade in lung cancer. At the level of the study: Among patients, over 15% showed objective responses, and around 30% had disease control.

This clone has just one count. Its antigen is unidentified. The same CDR3 also results from other DNA sequences found in this sample. Study-wide results and limits: The study found tumor-derived TCR clones expanded in blood after radiotherapy plus ipilimumab.

Enrolled patients, whose metastatic non-small-cell lung cancer was chemo-refractory, received focal radiation plus CTLA-4 blockade with ipilimumab. The repertoire was sequenced with immunoSEQ multiplex PCR; TCRdb's copy has only in-frame clones and lacks some. Of 35,000 or so clones in the sample, approximately 85% were seen once. This specimen was peripheral blood, taken from a patient treated with radiotherapy plus ipilimumab. The sequence derives from a human donor with non-small cell lung cancer who had stable disease on radiotherapy plus ipilimumab.

CDR3 DNA: TGTGCCAGCAGCCGCACTAGCGTCGTTCAGGAGACCCAGTACTTC. This gives the protein CASSRTSVVQETQYF. The V gene is TRBV4-2, the J gene TRBJ2-5; TRBD2 agrees at 7 bases. Germline values: CDR1 LGHNA, CDR2 YNFKEQ. There are 15 residues in the CDR3. Trimming cost V 4 bases and J 5 bases; bases outside gene matches: 10.